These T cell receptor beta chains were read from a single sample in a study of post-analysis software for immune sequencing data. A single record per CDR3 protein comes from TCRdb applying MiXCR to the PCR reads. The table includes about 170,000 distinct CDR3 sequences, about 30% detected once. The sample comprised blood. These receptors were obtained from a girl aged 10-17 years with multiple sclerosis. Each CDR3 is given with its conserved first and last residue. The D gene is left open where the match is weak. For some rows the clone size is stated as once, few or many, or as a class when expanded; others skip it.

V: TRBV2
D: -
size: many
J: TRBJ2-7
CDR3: CASVWESPYEQYF
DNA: TGTGCCAGTGTGTGGGAGAGTCCCTACGAGCAGTACTTC

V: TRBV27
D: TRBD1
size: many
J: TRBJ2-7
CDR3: CASSLAAGGLYEQYF
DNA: TGTGCCAGCAGTTTAGCGGCAGGGGGCTTATACGAGCAGTACTTC

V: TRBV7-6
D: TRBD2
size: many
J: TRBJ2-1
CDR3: CASSFRQREDPSYNEQFF
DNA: TGTGCCAGCAGCTTTCGCCAGCGGGAGGACCCGTCCTACAATGAGCAGTTCTTC

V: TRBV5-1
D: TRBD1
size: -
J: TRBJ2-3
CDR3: CASAMGQGFSGSTDTQYF
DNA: TGCGCCAGCGCTATGGGACAGGGGTTTTCTGGTTCTACAGATACGCAGTATTTT

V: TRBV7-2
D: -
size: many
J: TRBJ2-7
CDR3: CASNQDQLSYEQYF
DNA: TGTGCCAGCAACCAAGACCAGCTCTCCTACGAGCAGTACTTC

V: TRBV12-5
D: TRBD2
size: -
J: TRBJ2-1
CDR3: CASGLVPGTSLYNEQFF
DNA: TGTGCTAGTGGTTTGGTACCCGGGACTAGCTTGTACAATGAGCAGTTCTTC

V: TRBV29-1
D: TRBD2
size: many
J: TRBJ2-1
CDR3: CSVEYPRTSGTYNEQFF
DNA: TGCAGCGTTGAATACCCCAGGACTAGCGGGACTTACAATGAGCAGTTCTTC

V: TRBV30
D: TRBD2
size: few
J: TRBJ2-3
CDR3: CAWSSAGGGTDTQYF
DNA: TGTGCCTGGAGTAGTGCGGGAGGAGGGACAGATACGCAGTATTTT

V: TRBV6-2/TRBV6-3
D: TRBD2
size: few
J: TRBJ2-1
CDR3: CASSYLREGEQFF
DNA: TGTGCCAGCAGTTACCTGCGGGAGGGAGAGCAGTTCTTC

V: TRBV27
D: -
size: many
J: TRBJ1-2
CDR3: CASSPTGANYGYTF
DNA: TGTGCCAGCAGTCCGACAGGAGCTAACTATGGCTACACCTTC

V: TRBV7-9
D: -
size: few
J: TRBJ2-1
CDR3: CASSSTTTRDEQFF
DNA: TGTGCCAGCAGCTCCACTACGACTAGGGATGAGCAGTTCTTC

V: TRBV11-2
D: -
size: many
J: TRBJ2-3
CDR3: CASSPWSATSTDTQYF
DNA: TGTGCCAGCAGCCCTTGGAGCGCAACTAGCACAGATACGCAGTATTTT

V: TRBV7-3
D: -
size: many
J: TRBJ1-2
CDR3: CASTRGYTF
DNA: TGTGCCAGCACCAGGGGCTACACCTTC

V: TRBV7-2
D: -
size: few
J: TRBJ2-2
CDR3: CASSPTTGELFF
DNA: TGTGCCAGCAGTCCGACGACCGGGGAGCTGTTTTTT

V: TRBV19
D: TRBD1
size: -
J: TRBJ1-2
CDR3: CASRRGQGIYGYTF
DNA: TGTGCCAGTAGGAGGGGACAGGGAATCTATGGCTACACCTTC

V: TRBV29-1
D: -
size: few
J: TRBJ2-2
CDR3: CSVDPASTGELFF
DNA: TGCAGCGTTGATCCGGCTAGCACCGGGGAGCTGTTTTTT

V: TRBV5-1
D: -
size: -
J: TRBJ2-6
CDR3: CASSLGSEANVLTF
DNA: TGCGCCAGCAGCTTGGGCTCTGAGGCCAACGTCCTGACTTTC

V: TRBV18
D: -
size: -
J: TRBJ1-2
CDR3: CASSLGTPPGYTF
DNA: TGTGCCAGCTCCCTCGGGACACCGCCTGGCTACACCTTC

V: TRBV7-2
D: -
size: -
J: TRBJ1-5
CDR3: CASSAWSNQPQHF
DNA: TGTGCCAGCAGCGCTTGGAGCAATCAGCCCCAGCATTTT

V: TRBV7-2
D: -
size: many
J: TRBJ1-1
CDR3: CASSLSREEAFF
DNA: TGTGCCAGCAGCTTGTCGAGGGAGGAAGCTTTCTTT

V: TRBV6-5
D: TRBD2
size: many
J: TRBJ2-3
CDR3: CASRAGTSGSRGGQYF
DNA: TGTGCCAGCAGGGCCGGGACTAGCGGGAGCCGCGGAGGGCAGTATTTT

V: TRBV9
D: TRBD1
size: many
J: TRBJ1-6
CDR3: CASTRDRDSPLHF
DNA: TGTGCCAGCACCCGGGACAGAGATTCACCCCTCCACTTT

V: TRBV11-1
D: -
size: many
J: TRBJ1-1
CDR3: CASSLAPGRTEAFF
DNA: TGTGCCAGCAGCTTAGCGCCGGGAAGGACTGAAGCTTTCTTT

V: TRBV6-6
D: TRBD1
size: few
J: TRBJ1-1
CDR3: CASGTGTITEAFF
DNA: TGTGCCAGCGGGACAGGGACAATCACTGAAGCTTTCTTT

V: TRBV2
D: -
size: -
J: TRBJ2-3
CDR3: CASSELASSTDTQYF
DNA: TGTGCCAGCAGTGAACTGGCCTCTAGCACAGATACGCAGTATTTT

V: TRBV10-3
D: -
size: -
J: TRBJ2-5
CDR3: CAISESALGAGETQYF
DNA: TGTGCCATCAGTGAGTCGGCCCTAGGGGCCGGAGAGACCCAGTACTTC

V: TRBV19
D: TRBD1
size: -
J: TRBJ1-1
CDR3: CASNPLGTGGEGEAFF
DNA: TGTGCCAGTAATCCGCTGGGGACAGGGGGCGAGGGTGAAGCTTTCTTT

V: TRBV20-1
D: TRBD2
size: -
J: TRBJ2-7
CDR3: CSARDRRLATYEQYF
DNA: TGCAGTGCTAGAGATAGGAGACTAGCGACCTACGAGCAGTACTTC

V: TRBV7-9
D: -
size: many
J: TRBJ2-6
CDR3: CASSRPDASSGANVLTF
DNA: TGTGCCAGCAGCCGCCCGGACGCAAGCTCTGGGGCCAACGTCCTGACTTTC

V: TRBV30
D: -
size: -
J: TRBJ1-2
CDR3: CAWSVRRDYGYTF
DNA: TGTGCCTGGAGTGTACGCAGGGACTATGGCTACACCTTC

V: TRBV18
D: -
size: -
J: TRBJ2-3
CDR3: CASSPPATDTQYF
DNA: TGTGCCAGCTCACCACCGGCCACAGATACGCAGTATTTT

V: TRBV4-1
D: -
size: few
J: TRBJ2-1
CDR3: CASSHEPGLAPREQFF
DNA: TGCGCCAGCAGCCATGAACCGGGACTGGCACCGCGTGAGCAGTTCTTC

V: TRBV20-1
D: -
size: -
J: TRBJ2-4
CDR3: CSATPNPAHVAKNIQYF
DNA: TGCAGCGCTACCCCCAATCCCGCACATGTAGCCAAAAACATTCAGTACTTC

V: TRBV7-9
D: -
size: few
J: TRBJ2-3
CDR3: CASSPPRTATDTQYF
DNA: TGTGCCAGCAGCCCACCGAGGACAGCGACAGATACGCAGTATTTT

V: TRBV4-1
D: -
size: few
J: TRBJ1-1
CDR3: CAMATDTEAFF
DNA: TGCGCCATGGCGACAGACACTGAAGCTTTCTTT

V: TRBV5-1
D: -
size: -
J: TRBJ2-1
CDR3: CASSLEVRTSGQFF
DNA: TGCGCCAGCAGCTTGGAAGTTCGAACTAGTGGCCAGTTCTTC

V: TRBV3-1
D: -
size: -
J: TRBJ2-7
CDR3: CASSPLDAPSYEQYF
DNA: TGTGCCAGCAGCCCTCTAGACGCCCCGTCCTACGAGCAGTACTTC

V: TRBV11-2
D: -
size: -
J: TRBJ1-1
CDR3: CASSEHLNTEAFF
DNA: TGTGCCAGCAGCGAACATCTGAACACTGAAGCTTTCTTT

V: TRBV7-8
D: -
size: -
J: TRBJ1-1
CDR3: CASSFVMNTEAFF
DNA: TGTGCCAGCAGCTTCGTCATGAACACTGAAGCTTTCTTT

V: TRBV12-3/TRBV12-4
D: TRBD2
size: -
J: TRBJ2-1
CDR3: CACSTTSGHEQFF
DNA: TGTGCCTGCAGTACCACTAGCGGGCATGAGCAGTTCTTC

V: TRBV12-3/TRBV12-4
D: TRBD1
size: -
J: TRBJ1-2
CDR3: CASSHLAPGQVDTF
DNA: TGTGCCAGCAGTCACCTAGCGCCCGGACAGGTTGACACCTTC

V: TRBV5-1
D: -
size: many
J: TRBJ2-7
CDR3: CASSFQGYEQYF
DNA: TGCGCCAGCAGCTTTCAGGGTTACGAGCAGTACTTC

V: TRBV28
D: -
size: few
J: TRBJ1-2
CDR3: CALGGGRGYTF
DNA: TGTGCTTTGGGGGGAGGGCGCGGCTACACCTTC

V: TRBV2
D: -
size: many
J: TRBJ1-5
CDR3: CASSGRLEHQPQHF
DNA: TGTGCCAGCAGTGGCAGGCTTGAACATCAGCCCCAGCATTTT

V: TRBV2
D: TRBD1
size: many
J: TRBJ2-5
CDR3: CANEHRDRELYF
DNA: TGTGCCAACGAACACCGGGACAGGGAACTGTACTTC

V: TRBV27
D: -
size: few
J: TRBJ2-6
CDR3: CATSGEPNSGANVLTF
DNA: TGTGCCACCTCGGGAGAACCCAATTCTGGGGCCAACGTCCTGACTTTC

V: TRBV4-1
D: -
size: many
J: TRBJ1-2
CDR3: CATRIRGRPNYGYTF
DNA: TGCGCCACCCGAATTCGGGGGAGGCCTAACTATGGCTACACCTTC

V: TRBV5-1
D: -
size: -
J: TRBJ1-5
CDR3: CASSPRVGDQPRHF
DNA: TGCGCCAGCAGCCCCAGGGTGGGGGATCAGCCCCGGCATTTT

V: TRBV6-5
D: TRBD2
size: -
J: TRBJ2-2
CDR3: CASRLLAVNTGELFF
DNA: TGTGCCAGCAGGCTACTAGCGGTGAACACCGGGGAGCTGTTTTTT